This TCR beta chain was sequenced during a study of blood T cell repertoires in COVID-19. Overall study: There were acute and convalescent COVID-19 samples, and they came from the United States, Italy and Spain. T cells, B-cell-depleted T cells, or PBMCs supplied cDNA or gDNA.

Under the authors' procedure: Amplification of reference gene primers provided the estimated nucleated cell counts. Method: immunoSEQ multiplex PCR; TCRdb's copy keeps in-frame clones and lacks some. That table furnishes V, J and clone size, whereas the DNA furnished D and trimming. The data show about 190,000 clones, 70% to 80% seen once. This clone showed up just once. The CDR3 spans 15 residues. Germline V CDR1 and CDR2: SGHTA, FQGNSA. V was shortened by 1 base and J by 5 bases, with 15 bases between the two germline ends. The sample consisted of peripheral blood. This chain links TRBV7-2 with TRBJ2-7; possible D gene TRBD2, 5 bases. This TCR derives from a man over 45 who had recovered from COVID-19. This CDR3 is CASSLVGRDLDEQYF. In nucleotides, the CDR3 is TGTGCCAGCAGCTTAGTCGGTCGGGATCTGGACGAGCAGTACTTC. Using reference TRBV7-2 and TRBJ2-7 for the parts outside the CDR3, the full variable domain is GAGVSQSPSNKVTEKGKDVELRCDPISGHTALYWYRQSLGQGLEFLIYFQGNSAPDKSGLPSDRFSAERTGGSVSTLTIQRTQQEDSAVYLCASSLVGRDLDEQYFGPGTRLTVT.